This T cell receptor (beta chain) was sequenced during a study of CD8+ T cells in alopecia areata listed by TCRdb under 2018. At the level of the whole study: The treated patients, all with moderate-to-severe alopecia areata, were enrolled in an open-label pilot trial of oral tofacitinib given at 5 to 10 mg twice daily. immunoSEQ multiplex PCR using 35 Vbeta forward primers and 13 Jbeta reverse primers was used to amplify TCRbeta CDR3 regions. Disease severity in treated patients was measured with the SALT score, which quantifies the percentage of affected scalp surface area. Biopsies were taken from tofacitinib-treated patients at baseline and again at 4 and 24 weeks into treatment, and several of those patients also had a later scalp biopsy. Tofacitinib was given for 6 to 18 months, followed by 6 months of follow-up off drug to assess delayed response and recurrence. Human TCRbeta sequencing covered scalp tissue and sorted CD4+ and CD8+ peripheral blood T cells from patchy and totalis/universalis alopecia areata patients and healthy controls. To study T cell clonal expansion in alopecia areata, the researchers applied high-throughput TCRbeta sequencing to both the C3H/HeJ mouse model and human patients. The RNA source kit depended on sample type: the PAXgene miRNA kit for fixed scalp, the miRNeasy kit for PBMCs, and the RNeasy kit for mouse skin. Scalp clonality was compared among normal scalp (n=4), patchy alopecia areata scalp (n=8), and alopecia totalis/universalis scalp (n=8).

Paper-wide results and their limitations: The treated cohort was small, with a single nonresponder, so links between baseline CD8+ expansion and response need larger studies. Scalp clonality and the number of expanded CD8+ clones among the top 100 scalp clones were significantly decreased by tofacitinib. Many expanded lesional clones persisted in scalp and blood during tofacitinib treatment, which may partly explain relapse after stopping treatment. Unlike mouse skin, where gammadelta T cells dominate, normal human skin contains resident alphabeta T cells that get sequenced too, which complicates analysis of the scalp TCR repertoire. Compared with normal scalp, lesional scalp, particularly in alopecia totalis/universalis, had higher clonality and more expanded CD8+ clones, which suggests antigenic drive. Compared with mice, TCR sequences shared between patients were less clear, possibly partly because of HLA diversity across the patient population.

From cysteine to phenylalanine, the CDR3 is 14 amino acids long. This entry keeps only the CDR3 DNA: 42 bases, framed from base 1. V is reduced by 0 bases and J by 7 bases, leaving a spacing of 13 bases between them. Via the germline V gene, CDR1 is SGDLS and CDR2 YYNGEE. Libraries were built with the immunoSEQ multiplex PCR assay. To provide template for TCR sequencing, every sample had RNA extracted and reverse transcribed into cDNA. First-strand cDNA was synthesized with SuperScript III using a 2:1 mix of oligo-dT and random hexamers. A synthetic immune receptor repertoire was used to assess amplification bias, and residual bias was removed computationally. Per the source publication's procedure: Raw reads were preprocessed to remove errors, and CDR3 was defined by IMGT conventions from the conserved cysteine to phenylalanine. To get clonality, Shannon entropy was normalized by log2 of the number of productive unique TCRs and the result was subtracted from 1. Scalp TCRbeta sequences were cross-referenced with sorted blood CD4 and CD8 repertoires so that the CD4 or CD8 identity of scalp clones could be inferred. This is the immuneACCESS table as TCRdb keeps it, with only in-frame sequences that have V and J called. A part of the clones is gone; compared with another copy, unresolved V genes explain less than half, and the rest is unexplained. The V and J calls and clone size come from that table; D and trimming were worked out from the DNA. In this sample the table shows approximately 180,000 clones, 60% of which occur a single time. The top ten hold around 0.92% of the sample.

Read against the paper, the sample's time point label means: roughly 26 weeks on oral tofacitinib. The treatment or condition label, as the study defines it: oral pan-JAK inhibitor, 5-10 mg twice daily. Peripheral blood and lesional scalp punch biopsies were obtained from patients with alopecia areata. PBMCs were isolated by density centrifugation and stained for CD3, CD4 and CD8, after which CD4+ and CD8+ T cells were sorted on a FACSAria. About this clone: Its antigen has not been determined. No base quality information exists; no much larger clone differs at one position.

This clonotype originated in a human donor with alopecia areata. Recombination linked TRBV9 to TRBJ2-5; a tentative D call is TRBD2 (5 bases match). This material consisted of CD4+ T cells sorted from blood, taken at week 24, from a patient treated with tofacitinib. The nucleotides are TGTGCCAGCAGCGTAGAGTTGTCGGCGGGGACCCAGTACTTC. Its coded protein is CASSVELSAGTQYF. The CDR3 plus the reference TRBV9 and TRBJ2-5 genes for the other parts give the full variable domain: DSGVTQTPKHLITATGQRVTLRCSPRSGDLSVYWYQQSLDQGLQFLIQYYNGEERAKGNILERFSAQQFPDLHSELNLSSLELGDSALYFCASSVELSAGTQYFGPGTRLLVL.